A selection of T cell receptor beta chains follows, all from one sample in a study of blood T cell repertoires in COVID-19. Profiled with immunoSEQ multiplex PCR; TCRdb holds only in-frame clones, not every one. The repertoire holds roughly 150,000 clones, with 60% to 80% as singletons. Sequencing was done on a sample of peripheral blood. These receptors were obtained from an older man with acute or convalescent COVID-19. Both conserved end residues are part of each CDR3. Fields, in order: V gene, D gene, J gene, clone size, CDR3 DNA, CDR3 protein. The D gene is left open where the match is weak. A row's size may be missing; if present it is once, few, many or a size class.

TRBV16,NA,TRBJ1-6,few,TGTGCCAGCAGCCAATCCCAGGCTGGTGGTTCACCCCTCCACTTT,CASSQSQAGGSPLHF
TRBV12-3/TRBV12-4,TRBD2,TRBJ2-2,NA,TGTGCCAGCAAACAGCGGGAGGCCGGGGAGCTGTTTTTT,CASKQREAGELFF
TRBV6-2/TRBV6-3,NA,TRBJ2-7,NA,TGTGCCAGCAGTTCACGCCCGGACGAGCAGTACTTC,CASSSRPDEQYF
TRBV11-2,NA,TRBJ1-2,NA,TGTGCCAGCAGCTCCCCTGAGAAGGGAGTCTATGGCTACACCTTC,CASSSPEKGVYGYTF
TRBV10-3,NA,TRBJ2-7,NA,TGTGCCACGACAGGCTCCTACGAGCAGTACTTC,CATTGSYEQYF
TRBV27,TRBD2,TRBJ2-3,NA,TGTGCCAGCAGTCTTCGGACTAGCGGGAGTTTGACAGATACGCAGTATTTT,CASSLRTSGSLTDTQYF
TRBV4-1,TRBD2,TRBJ2-3,NA,TGCGCCAGCAGCCATGGGGACTACCCAGATACGCAGTATTTT,CASSHGDYPDTQYF
TRBV10-2,TRBD1,TRBJ1-3,NA,TGCGCCAGCAGTGAGTTCGGACAGGGGGCTTCTGGAAACACCATATATTTT,CASSEFGQGASGNTIYF
TRBV9,NA,TRBJ2-2,NA,TGTGCCAGCAGCCCCTTGCCACGGGGCGGGGAGCTGTTTTTT,CASSPLPRGGELFF
TRBV6-6,TRBD1,TRBJ2-1,NA,TGTGCCAGCACCTCGAAGGGACAGGGATGGACAAATGAGCAGTTCTTC,CASTSKGQGWTNEQFF
TRBV7-9,TRBD1,TRBJ1-4,NA,TGTGCCAGCAGATTCTCCCGACAGGGAATGAATGAAAAACTGTTTTTT,CASRFSRQGMNEKLFF
TRBV5-6,TRBD1,TRBJ2-1,NA,TGTGCCAGCAGCAGGGGACAGTACAATGAGCAGTTCTTC,CASSRGQYNEQFF
TRBV11-3,TRBD2,TRBJ2-3,NA,TGTGCCAGCAGCTTAGGGACTAGCGGGAGCACAGATACGCAGTATTTT,CASSLGTSGSTDTQYF
TRBV19,TRBD1,TRBJ2-7,NA,TGTGCCAGTAGTAAACTTCCGGGACAGGGATACGAGAGAGACTTC,CASSKLPGQGYERDF
TRBV2,TRBD2,TRBJ2-3,NA,TGTGCCAGCAGCAAACTAGCGGGAAGCACAGATACGCAGTATTTT,CASSKLAGSTDTQYF
TRBV28,NA,TRBJ1-2,few,TGTGCCAGCAGTTTTCTGGACGACAGAATGAACTATGGCTACACCTTC,CASSFLDDRMNYGYTF
TRBV30,NA,TRBJ2-7,NA,TGTGCCTGGAGTCGAGACATTTACGAGCAGTACTTC,CAWSRDIYEQYF
TRBV11-2,NA,TRBJ2-5,NA,TGTGCCAGCAGCCCAGCGGGACAGGCTAAAGAGACCCAGTACTTC,CASSPAGQAKETQYF
TRBV5-1,TRBD1,TRBJ1-2,NA,TGCGCCACCTCACAGGGGATGGATGGCTACACCTTC,CATSQGMDGYTF
TRBV5-5,TRBD1,TRBJ1-5,once,TGTGCCAGCAGCTTTGGGTCAACAGGGGGCGGTCAGCCCCAGCATTTT,CASSFGSTGGGQPQHF
TRBV25-1,NA,TRBJ2-1,NA,TGTGCCAGCAGTGGGCCATCTCCCAATGAGCAGTTCTTC,CASSGPSPNEQFF
TRBV5-1,NA,TRBJ2-7,NA,TGCGCCAGCAGCCCTGGCGGGGCGAACGAGCAGTACTTC,CASSPGGANEQYF
TRBV4-1,TRBD2,TRBJ2-7,once,TGCGCCAGCAGCCAAGATGCTAGCGGGGATCTCGAGCAGTACTTC,CASSQDASGDLEQYF
TRBV29-1,NA,TRBJ1-1,NA,TGCAGCGTTGGCGCAAGCATGAACACTGAAGCTTTCTTT,CSVGASMNTEAFF
TRBV11-2,NA,TRBJ2-1,NA,TGTGCCAGCAGCTTAGTTCGGGCCCTAGCCAGCTCCTACAATGAGCAGTTCTTC,CASSLVRALASSYNEQFF
TRBV28,TRBD1,TRBJ2-3,many,TGTGCCAGCAGTAGGGACAGGGTGGCAGCTAGCACCATCGGATTT,CASSRDRVAASTIGF
TRBV13,NA,TRBJ1-1,NA,TGTGCCAGCACTGACGCGGGGGGGTCCTACACTGAAGCTTTCTTT,CASTDAGGSYTEAFF
TRBV28,TRBD1,TRBJ1-2,NA,TGTGCCAGCAGAACTCCGGGACAGCCAACTTCCTATGGCTACACCTTC,CASRTPGQPTSYGYTF
TRBV7-8,TRBD1,TRBJ1-2,NA,TGTGCCAGCAGCTTAGAGTCGGCAGGGGGCGCAGGAACTGGCTACACCTTC,CASSLESAGGAGTGYTF
TRBV7-2,TRBD2,TRBJ2-2,NA,TGTGCCAGCAGCTCGGGACTAGCGGGAGGGACCGGGGAGCTGTTTTTT,CASSSGLAGGTGELFF
TRBV7-2,TRBD1,TRBJ1-2,NA,TGTGCCAGCAGCCCCGGGGACAGGAACTATGGCTACACCTTC,CASSPGDRNYGYTF
TRBV28,TRBD2,TRBJ2-1,NA,TGTGCCAGCCGACTAGCGGGAGATGGTGAGCAGTTCTTC,CASRLAGDGEQFF
TRBV5-5,TRBD1,TRBJ1-6,few,TGTGCCAGCAGCATTGACAGGGGGCGGGAATATAATTCACCCCTCCACTTT,CASSIDRGREYNSPLHF
TRBV7-8,NA,TRBJ2-5,NA,TGTGCCAGCAGCTTAGGGATAACGGGGACCCAGTACTTC,CASSLGITGTQYF
TRBV19,TRBD2,TRBJ2-7,NA,TGTGCCAGTAGTATTGGTCGTGGCGGGAGGGCCTTTTCCTACGAGCAGTACTTC,CASSIGRGGRAFSYEQYF
TRBV11-3,TRBD1,TRBJ2-3,NA,TGTGCCAGCAGCAGAGGACAGGCAGCAGATACGCAGTATTTT,CASSRGQAADTQYF
TRBV6-2/TRBV6-3,NA,TRBJ1-1,NA,TGTGCCAGCAGTCTTGCGTCGGTTTGGACTGAAGCTTTCTTT,CASSLASVWTEAFF
TRBV14,NA,TRBJ2-1,NA,TGTGCCAGCAGTCCACCAGGAGGGGCGCTTGAGCAGTTCTTC,CASSPPGGALEQFF
TRBV6-6,TRBD1,TRBJ2-7,few,TGTGCCAGCAGTAAACCGACAGGGGCGGGGAACTACGAGCAGTACTTC,CASSKPTGAGNYEQYF
TRBV6-5,TRBD1,TRBJ1-1,few,TGTGCCAGCAGTTCCGGGACAGGGATGGAAGCTTTCTTT,CASSSGTGMEAFF
TRBV28,TRBD2,TRBJ2-5,NA,TGTGCCAGCAGTGGGACTAACATCCAAGAGACCCAGTACTTC,CASSGTNIQETQYF
TRBV28,NA,TRBJ1-5,NA,TGTGCCAGCAGGCCGGGACTCCTCAATCAGCCCCAGCATTTT,CASRPGLLNQPQHF
TRBV10-3,TRBD1,TRBJ1-3,NA,TGTGCCATCAGCTCGCTGGGACAGAGCTCTGGAAACACCATATATTTT,CAISSLGQSSGNTIYF
TRBV24-1,TRBD2,TRBJ2-7,NA,TGTGCCACCAGCGGGGGGGACTACGAGCAGTACTTC,CATSGGDYEQYF